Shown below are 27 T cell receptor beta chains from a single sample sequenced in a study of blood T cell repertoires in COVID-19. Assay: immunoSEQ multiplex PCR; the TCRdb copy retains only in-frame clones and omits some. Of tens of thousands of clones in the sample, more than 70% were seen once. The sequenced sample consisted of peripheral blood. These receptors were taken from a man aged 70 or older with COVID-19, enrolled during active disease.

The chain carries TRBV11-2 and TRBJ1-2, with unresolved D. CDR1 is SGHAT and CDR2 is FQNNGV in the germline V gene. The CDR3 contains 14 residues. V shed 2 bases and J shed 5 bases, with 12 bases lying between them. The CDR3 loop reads CASSLLRVQYGYTF. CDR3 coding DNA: TGTGCCAGCAGCTTATTACGGGTACAATATGGCTACACCTTC.

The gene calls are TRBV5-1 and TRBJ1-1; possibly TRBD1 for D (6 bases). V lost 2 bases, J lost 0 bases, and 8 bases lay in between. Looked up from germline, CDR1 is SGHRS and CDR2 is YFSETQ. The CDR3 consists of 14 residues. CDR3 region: CASSLQGMNTEAFF. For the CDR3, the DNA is TGCGCCAGCAGCTTACAGGGTATGAACACTGAAGCTTTCTTT.

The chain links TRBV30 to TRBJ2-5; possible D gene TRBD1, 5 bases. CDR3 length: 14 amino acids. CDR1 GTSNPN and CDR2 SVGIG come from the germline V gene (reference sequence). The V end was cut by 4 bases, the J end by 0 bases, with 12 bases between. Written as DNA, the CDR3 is TGTGCCTGGAACAGGTTACCAAACCAAGAGACCCAGTACTTC. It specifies CAWNRLPNQETQYF.

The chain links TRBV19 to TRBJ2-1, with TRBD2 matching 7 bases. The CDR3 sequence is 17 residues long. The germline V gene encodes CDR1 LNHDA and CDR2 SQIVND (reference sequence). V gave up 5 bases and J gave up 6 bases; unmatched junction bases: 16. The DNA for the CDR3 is TGTGCCAGTAGTTCCGGGGTAGCGGGCATGGTGAGCAATGAGCAGTTCTTC. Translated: CASSSGVAGMVSNEQFF.

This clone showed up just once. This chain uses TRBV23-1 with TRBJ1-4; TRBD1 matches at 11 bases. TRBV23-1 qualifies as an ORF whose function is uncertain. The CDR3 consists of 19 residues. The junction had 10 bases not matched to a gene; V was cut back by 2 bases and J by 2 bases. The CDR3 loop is CASSQISGTGGITNEKLFF. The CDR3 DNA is TGCGCCAGCAGTCAAATCTCCGGGACAGGGGGAATCACTAATGAAAAACTGTTTTTT.

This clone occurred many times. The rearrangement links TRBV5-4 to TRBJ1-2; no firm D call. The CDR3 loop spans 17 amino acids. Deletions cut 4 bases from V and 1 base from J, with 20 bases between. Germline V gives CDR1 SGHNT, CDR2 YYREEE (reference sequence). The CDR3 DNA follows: TGTGCCAGCAGCCTGGGCGGTGGTCACCAAGTTAACTATGGCTACACCTTC. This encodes CASSLGGGHQVNYGYTF.

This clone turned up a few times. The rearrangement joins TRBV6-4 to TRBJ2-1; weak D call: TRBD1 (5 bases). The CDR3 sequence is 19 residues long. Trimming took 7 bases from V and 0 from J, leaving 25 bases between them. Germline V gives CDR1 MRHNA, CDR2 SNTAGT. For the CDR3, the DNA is TGTGCCAGCACTGGTCGGATCGATTCAGGGCCCGGCTCCTACAATGAGCAGTTCTTC. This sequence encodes CASTGRIDSGPGSYNEQFF.

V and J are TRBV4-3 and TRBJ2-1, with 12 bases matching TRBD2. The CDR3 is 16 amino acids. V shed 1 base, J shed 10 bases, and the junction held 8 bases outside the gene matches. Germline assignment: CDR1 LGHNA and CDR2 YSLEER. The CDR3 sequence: CASSQGTSGTHREQFF. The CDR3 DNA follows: TGCGCCAGCAGCCAAGGGACTAGCGGGACTCATCGGGAGCAGTTCTTC.

The CDR3 DNA reads TGTGCCAGTAAAGGGGCCCGGACAGGGAGGTATAGCAATCAGCCCCAGCATTTT. Protein product: CASKGARTGRYSNQPQHF. The chain is built from TRBV19 and TRBJ1-5, with 8 bases lining up with TRBD1. After removal of 7 bases from V and 0 bases from J, the junction contained 14 bases not matched to a gene. This CDR3 comprises 18 residues. CDR1 LNHDA and CDR2 SQIVND come from the germline V gene (reference sequence).

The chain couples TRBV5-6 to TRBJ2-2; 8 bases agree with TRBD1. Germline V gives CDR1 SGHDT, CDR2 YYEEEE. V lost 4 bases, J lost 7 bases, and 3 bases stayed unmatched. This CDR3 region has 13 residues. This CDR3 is CASSGQGFGELFF. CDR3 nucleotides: TGTGCCAGCAGCGGACAGGGTTTCGGGGAGCTGTTTTTT. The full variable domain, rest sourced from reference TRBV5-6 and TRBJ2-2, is DAGVTQSPTHLIKTRGQQVTLRCSPKSGHDTVSWYQQALGQGPQFIFQYYEEEERQRGNFPDRFSGHQFPNYSSELNVNALLLGDSALYLCASSGQGFGELFFGEGSRLTVL.

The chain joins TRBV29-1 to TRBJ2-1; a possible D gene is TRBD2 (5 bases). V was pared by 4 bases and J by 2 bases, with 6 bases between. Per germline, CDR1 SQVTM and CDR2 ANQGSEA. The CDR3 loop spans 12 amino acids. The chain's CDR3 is CSVAGTYNEQFF. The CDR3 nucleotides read TGCAGCGTTGCGGGAACCTACAATGAGCAGTTCTTC.

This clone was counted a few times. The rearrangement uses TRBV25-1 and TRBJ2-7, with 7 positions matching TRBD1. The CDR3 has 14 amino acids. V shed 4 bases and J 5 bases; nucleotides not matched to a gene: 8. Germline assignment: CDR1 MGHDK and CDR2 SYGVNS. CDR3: CASSAFTGVHEQYF. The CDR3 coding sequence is TGTGCCAGCAGTGCCTTCACAGGGGTCCACGAGCAGTACTTC.

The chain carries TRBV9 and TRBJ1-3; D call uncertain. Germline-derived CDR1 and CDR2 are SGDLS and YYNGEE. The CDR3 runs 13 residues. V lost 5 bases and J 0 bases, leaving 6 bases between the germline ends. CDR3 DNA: TGTGCCAGCAGTGGGAGCTCTGGAAACACCATATATTTT. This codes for CASSGSSGNTIYF.

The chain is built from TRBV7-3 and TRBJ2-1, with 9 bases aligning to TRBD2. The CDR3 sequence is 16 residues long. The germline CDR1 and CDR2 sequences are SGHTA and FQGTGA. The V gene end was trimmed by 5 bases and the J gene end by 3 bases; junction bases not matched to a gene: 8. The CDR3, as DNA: TGTGCCAGCAGCGCGGGAGGGAGCCCGGGCTACAATGAGCAGTTCTTC. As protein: CASSAGGSPGYNEQFF. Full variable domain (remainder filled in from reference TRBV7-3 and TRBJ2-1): GAGVSQTPSNKVTEKGKYVELRCDPISGHTALYWYRQSLGQGPEFLIYFQGTGAADDSGLPNDRFFAVRPEGSVSTLKIQRTERGDSAVYLCASSAGGSPGYNEQFFGPGTRLTVL.

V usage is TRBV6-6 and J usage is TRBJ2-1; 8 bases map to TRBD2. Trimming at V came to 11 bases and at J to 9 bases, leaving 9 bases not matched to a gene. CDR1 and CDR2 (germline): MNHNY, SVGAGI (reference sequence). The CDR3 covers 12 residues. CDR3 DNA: TGTGCCCTGCGGGAGGCGGGTGGTGAGCAGTTCTTC. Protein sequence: CALREAGGEQFF.

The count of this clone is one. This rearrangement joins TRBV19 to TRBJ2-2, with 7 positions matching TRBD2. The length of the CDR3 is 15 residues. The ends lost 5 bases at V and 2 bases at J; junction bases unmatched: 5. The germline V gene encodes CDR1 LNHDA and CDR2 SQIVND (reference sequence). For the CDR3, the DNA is TGTGCCAGTAGTGCGAGGGAGGGAAACACCGGGGAGCTGTTTTTT. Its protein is CASSAREGNTGELFF.

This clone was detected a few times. CDR3 sequence (DNA): TGTGCCAGCAGCTTAGCGCAGGGCACTGAAGCTTTCTTT. It specifies CASSLAQGTEAFF. This chain uses TRBV11-3 with TRBJ1-1; tentatively, D is TRBD1 (5 bases). The ends were cut back, 1 base at V and 4 bases at J, with 7 bases in the middle. Germline lookup yields CDR1 SGHNT and CDR2 YENEEA. The CDR3 covers 13 residues.

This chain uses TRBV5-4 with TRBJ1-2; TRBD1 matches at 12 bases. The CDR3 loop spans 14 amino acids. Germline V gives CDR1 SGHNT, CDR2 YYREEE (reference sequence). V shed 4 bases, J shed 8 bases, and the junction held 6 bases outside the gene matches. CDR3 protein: CASSPGQGARGYTF. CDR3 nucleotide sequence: TGTGCCAGCAGCCCGGGACAGGGGGCGCGAGGCTACACCTTC.

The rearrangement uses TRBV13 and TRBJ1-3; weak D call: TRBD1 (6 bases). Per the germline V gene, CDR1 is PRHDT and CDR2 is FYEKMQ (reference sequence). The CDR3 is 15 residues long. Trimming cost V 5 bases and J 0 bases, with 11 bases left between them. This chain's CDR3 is CASSTQGSSGNTIYF. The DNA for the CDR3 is TGTGCCAGCAGCACTCAGGGGTCCTCTGGAAACACCATATATTTT.

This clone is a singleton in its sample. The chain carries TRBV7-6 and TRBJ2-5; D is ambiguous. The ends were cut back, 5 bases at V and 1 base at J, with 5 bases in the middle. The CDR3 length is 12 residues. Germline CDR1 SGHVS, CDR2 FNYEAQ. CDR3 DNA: TGTGCCAGCAGCGCGCTCCAAGAGACCCAGTACTTC. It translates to CASSALQETQYF.

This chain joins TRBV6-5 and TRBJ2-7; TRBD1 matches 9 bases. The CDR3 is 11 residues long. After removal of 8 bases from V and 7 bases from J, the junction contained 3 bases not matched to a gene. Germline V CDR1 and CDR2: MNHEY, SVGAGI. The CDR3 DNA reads TGTGCCAGCCGGACAGGGGAAGAGCAGTACTTC. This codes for CASRTGEEQYF.

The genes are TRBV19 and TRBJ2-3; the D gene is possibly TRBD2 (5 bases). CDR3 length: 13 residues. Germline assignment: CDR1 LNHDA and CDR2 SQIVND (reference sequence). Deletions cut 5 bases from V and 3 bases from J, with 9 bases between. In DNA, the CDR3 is TGTGCCAGTAGTTGGGGAGAGACAGATACGCAGTATTTT. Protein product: CASSWGETDTQYF.

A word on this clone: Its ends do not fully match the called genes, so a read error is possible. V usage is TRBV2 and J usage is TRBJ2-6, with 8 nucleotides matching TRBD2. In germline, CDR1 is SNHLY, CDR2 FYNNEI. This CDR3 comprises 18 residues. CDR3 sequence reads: CASSEVQGLVAGTNVLTF. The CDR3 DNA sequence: TGTGCCAGCAGTGAAGTCCAGGGACTAGTTGCTGGGACCAACGTCCTGACTTTC.

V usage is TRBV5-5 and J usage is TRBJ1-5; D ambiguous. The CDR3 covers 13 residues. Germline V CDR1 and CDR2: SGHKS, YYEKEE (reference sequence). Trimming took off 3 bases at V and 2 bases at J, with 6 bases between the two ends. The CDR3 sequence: CASSSTGNQPQHF. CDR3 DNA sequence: TGTGCCAGCAGCTCCACGGGCAATCAGCCCCAGCATTTT.

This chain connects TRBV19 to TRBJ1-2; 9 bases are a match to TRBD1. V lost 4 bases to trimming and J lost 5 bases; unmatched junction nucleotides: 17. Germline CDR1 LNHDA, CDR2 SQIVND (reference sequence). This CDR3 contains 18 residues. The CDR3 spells CASSTRGIQGAARYGYTF. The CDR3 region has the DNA TGTGCCAGTAGTACCCGAGGCATACAGGGGGCGGCTAGGTATGGCTACACCTTC.

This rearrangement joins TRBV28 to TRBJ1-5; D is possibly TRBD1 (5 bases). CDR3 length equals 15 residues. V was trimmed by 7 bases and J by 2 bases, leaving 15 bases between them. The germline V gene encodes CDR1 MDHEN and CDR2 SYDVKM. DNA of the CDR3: TGTGCCAGCAAAGGGGAGGACTACGGCAATCAGCCCCAGCATTTT. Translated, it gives CASKGEDYGNQPQHF.

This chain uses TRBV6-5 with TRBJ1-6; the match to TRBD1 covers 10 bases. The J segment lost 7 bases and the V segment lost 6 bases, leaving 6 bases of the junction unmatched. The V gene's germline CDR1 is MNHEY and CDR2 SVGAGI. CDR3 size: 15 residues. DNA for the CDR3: TGTGCCAGCAGCCCGACAGGGGGCTCGAATTCACCCCTCCACTTT. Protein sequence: CASSPTGGSNSPLHF.